This is a list of T cell receptor beta chains from one sample in a study of cytomegalovirus exposure and HLA in healthy donors. Clones were read by immunoSEQ multiplex PCR, and TCRdb kept only the in-frame ones, dropping some. The sample consists of 150,000 to 200,000 clones, roughly 79% of them appearing once. The sample consisted of PBMCs. The source of these receptors is a woman aged 40 to 49 in good health and CMV-seropositive. The CDR3 runs from the conserved cysteine through the conserved F or W. Each record gives: clone size, J gene, V gene, D gene, CDR3 protein, CDR3 DNA. The D gene is left open where the match is weak. Clone size is given for some rows only: seen once, a few or many times, or a class if the clone is expanded.

abundance: NA; j_gene: TRBJ1-1; v_gene: TRBV30; d_gene: NA; CDR3aa: CAWSLGQNTEAFF; CDR3nt: TGTGCCTGGAGTTTGGGGCAGAACACTGAAGCTTTCTTT
abundance: NA; j_gene: TRBJ2-7; v_gene: TRBV7-9; d_gene: TRBD2; CDR3aa: CASSHIAGAYEQYF; CDR3nt: TGTGCCAGCAGCCATATAGCGGGGGCTTACGAGCAGTACTTC
abundance: NA; j_gene: TRBJ1-2; v_gene: TRBV28; d_gene: NA; CDR3aa: CASSLRGGPANYGYTF; CDR3nt: TGTGCCAGCAGTCTTCGTGGAGGCCCTGCTAACTATGGCTACACCTTC
abundance: NA; j_gene: TRBJ2-7; v_gene: TRBV7-3; d_gene: TRBD1; CDR3aa: CASSLGTGYEQYF; CDR3nt: TGTGCCAGCAGCTTAGGGACAGGCTACGAGCAGTACTTC
abundance: NA; j_gene: TRBJ1-1; v_gene: TRBV28; d_gene: TRBD1; CDR3aa: CASSSWTGYAEAFF; CDR3nt: TGTGCCAGCAGTTCATGGACAGGGTACGCTGAAGCTTTCTTT
abundance: NA; j_gene: TRBJ1-1; v_gene: TRBV6-5; d_gene: NA; CDR3aa: CASSYSTGIEAFF; CDR3nt: TGTGCCAGCAGTTACTCGACAGGAATTGAAGCTTTCTTT
abundance: once; j_gene: TRBJ1-5; v_gene: TRBV10-2; d_gene: TRBD1; CDR3aa: CASSDRQGNNQPQHF; CDR3nt: TGCGCCAGCAGTGATAGACAGGGAAACAATCAGCCCCAGCATTTT
abundance: NA; j_gene: TRBJ1-1; v_gene: TRBV11-2; d_gene: NA; CDR3aa: CASRRGPSTEAFF; CDR3nt: TGTGCCAGCAGGAGAGGGCCCAGCACTGAAGCTTTCTTT
abundance: NA; j_gene: TRBJ2-7; v_gene: TRBV6-5; d_gene: TRBD1; CDR3aa: CASKTGDSSYEQYF; CDR3nt: TGTGCCAGCAAGACAGGGGACAGCTCCTACGAGCAGTACTTC
abundance: NA; j_gene: TRBJ2-7; v_gene: TRBV5-6; d_gene: NA; CDR3aa: CASSDVGGSYEQYF; CDR3nt: TGTGCCAGCAGTGACGTCGGGGGTTCCTACGAGCAGTACTTC
abundance: NA; j_gene: TRBJ2-1; v_gene: TRBV29-1; d_gene: NA; CDR3aa: CSVSSGLSYNEQFF; CDR3nt: TGCAGCGTCTCATCGGGACTCTCCTACAATGAGCAGTTCTTC
abundance: NA; j_gene: TRBJ1-5; v_gene: TRBV19; d_gene: TRBD1; CDR3aa: CASSGTGKGNQPQHF; CDR3nt: TGTGCCAGTAGTGGGACAGGGAAGGGCAATCAGCCCCAGCATTTT
abundance: NA; j_gene: TRBJ1-1; v_gene: TRBV11-1; d_gene: NA; CDR3aa: CASSLGSARGTPGAFF; CDR3nt: TGTGCCAGCAGCTTAGGTTCCGCCCGCGGGACCCCGGGGGCTTTCTTT
abundance: NA; j_gene: TRBJ1-2; v_gene: TRBV7-2; d_gene: TRBD1; CDR3aa: CASSLEQGGFYGYTF; CDR3nt: TGTGCCAGCAGCCTAGAGCAGGGGGGTTTCTATGGCTACACCTTC
abundance: NA; j_gene: TRBJ2-7; v_gene: TRBV5-8; d_gene: NA; CDR3aa: CASSLAGGDEQYF; CDR3nt: TGTGCCAGCAGCTTGGCCGGGGGAGACGAGCAGTACTTC
abundance: NA; j_gene: TRBJ2-3; v_gene: TRBV4-3; d_gene: TRBD1; CDR3aa: CASSQESWDRATDTQYF; CDR3nt: TGCGCCAGCAGCCAAGAATCTTGGGACAGGGCCACAGATACGCAGTATTTT
abundance: NA; j_gene: TRBJ1-2; v_gene: TRBV5-1; d_gene: NA; CDR3aa: CASKQAGNYGYTF; CDR3nt: TGCGCCAGCAAGCAGGCAGGGAACTATGGCTACACCTTC
abundance: NA; j_gene: TRBJ2-5; v_gene: TRBV19; d_gene: NA; CDR3aa: CATSQGRETQYF; CDR3nt: TGTGCCACTAGCCAGGGTCGGGAGACCCAGTACTTC
abundance: NA; j_gene: TRBJ2-3; v_gene: TRBV18; d_gene: TRBD2; CDR3aa: CASSPGTSGGRLADTQYF; CDR3nt: TGTGCCAGCTCTCCCGGGACTAGCGGGGGCCGTTTAGCAGATACGCAGTATTTT